A single sample is the source of the 22 T cell receptor beta chains below, sequenced in a study of CD8 T cells in ankylosing spondylitis. TCRdb reprocessed the 5' RACE reads with MiXCR, giving one entry per CDR3 protein. Of 750,000 to 850,000 distinct CDR3 sequences in the sample, roughly 12% were seen once. No antigens are known for them. Study-wide results and caveats: What seemed typical of ankylosing spondylitis blood was a TCR beta motif built from 7 or 8 highly homologous variants.

The sequenced sample was blood, either unsorted or a sorted T cell fraction (not recorded which). The receptors here all came from a male donor with ankylosing spondylitis.

V is TRBV20-1 and J is TRBJ1-2; D is ambiguous. V was cut by 0 bases and J by 4 bases, with 12 bases left in between. This CDR3 comprises 14 residues. Looked up from germline, CDR1 is DFQATT and CDR2 is SNEGSKA (reference sequence). The CDR3, as DNA: TGCAGTGCTAGAGATCGATCGAGCGTCTATGGCTACACCTTC. It yields the protein CSARDRSSVYGYTF.

This clonotype was counted a few times. The CDR3 loop is CSARTLAGGSYEQYF. CDR3 coding DNA: TGCAGTGCTAGAACTCTAGCGGGGGGTTCCTACGAGCAGTACTTC. The chain has TRBV20-1 and TRBJ2-7; 11 bases are shared with TRBD2. This CDR3 contains 15 residues. The V gene end was trimmed by 2 bases and the J gene end by 1 base; junction bases not matched to a gene: 4. The germline V gene has CDR1 DFQATT and CDR2 SNEGSKA (reference sequence).

Only a few counts were recorded for this clonotype. This chain links TRBV5-1 with TRBJ2-3, with no clear D. CDR1 SGHRS and CDR2 YFSETQ come from the germline V gene. V was cut by 4 bases and J by 2 bases, with 8 bases left in between. This CDR3 contains 13 residues. CDR3 sequence (DNA): TGCGCCAGCAGCGTTACAGTCACAGATACGCAGTATTTT. It specifies CASSVTVTDTQYF. Full variable domain (outside the CDR3, taken from reference TRBV5-1 and TRBJ2-3): KAGVTQTPRYLIKTRGQQVTLSCSPISGHRSVSWYQQTPGQGLQFLFEYFSETQRNKGNFPGRFSGRQFSNSRSEMNVSTLELGDSALYLCASSVTVTDTQYFGPGTRLTVL.

CDR3 sequence reads: CASNPTRGRSYEQYF. CDR3 DNA: TGTGCCAGCAATCCGACCAGGGGGCGGAGTTACGAGCAGTACTTC. The chain is built from TRBV6-1 and TRBJ2-7; 8 positions match TRBD1. CDR3 size: 15 residues. CDR1 and CDR2 (germline): MNHNS, SASEGT. V lost 7 bases and J lost 4; bases outside the gene matches: 12.

The sample holds a few counts of this clonotype. The chain carries TRBV15 and TRBJ1-2; no definite D call. Germline-derived CDR1 and CDR2 are LNHNV and YYDKDF (reference sequence). The CDR3 is 13 residues long. Trimming left V 5 bases short and J 2 bases short, with 9 bases between. DNA for the CDR3: TGTGCCACCAGCCGCGGGGTAAACTATGGCTACACCTTC. Amino acids: CATSRGVNYGYTF.

The chain is built from TRBV6-5 and TRBJ2-1; 8 bases agree with TRBD2. The CDR3 has 17 amino acids. The germline gives CDR1 MNHEY, CDR2 SVGAGI. The V gene end was trimmed by 3 bases and the J gene end by 4 bases; junction bases not matched to a gene: 11. This CDR3 reads CASSYIVAGGFYNEQFF. For the CDR3, the DNA is TGTGCCAGCAGTTATATTGTTGCGGGAGGATTTTACAATGAGCAGTTCTTC.

A note on this clonotype: One base away lies a much larger clone, so this may be a sequencing read error. V and J are TRBV7-2 and TRBJ2-2; D is possibly TRBD2 (6 bases). With 7 bases removed from V and 8 bases from J, the gap between germline ends came to 20 bases. Looked up from germline, CDR1 is SGHTA and CDR2 is FQGNSA. This CDR3 region has 15 residues. As DNA, the CDR3 is TGTGCCAGCATCCTCCCCCTAGCGTCACTAGGGGAGCTGTTTTTT. It yields the protein CASILPLASLGELFF. Full variable domain (missing parts from reference TRBV7-2 and TRBJ2-2): GAGVSQSPSNKVTEKGKDVELRCDPISGHTALYWYRQSLGQGLEFLIYFQGNSAPDKSGLPSDRFSAERTGGSVSTLTIQRTQQEDSAVYLCASILPLASLGELFFGEGSRLTVL.

This clonotype was seen more than once but under ten times. The gene calls are TRBV30 and TRBJ1-5; D is unresolved. The CDR3 is 13 amino acids. Trimming pared 0 bases from V and 1 base from J, leaving 4 bases between. Germline CDR1 GTSNPN, CDR2 SVGIG (reference sequence). The CDR3 protein is CAWSVQSNQPQHF. Written as DNA, the CDR3 is TGTGCCTGGAGTGTCCAGAGCAATCAGCCCCAGCATTTT.

The rearrangement links TRBV7-9 to TRBJ1-1; D remains ambiguous. Trimming stripped 5 bases from V and 2 bases from J, with 12 bases between. The CDR3 has 14 residues. Germline V CDR1 and CDR2: SEHNR, FQNEAQ (reference sequence). DNA for the CDR3: TGTGCCAGCAGCCGACACGGTGAAAACACTGAAGCTTTCTTT. Residues: CASSRHGENTEAFF.

This clonotype appeared a few times. V is TRBV5-5 and J is TRBJ2-2, with D hard to call. V lost 2 bases to trimming and J lost 4 bases, with 6 bases between them. In germline, CDR1 is SGHKS, CDR2 YYEKEE (reference sequence). The CDR3 has 13 residues. Here the CDR3 DNA reads TGTGCCAGCAGCTTTTTAGTCACCGGGGAGCTGTTTTTT. This encodes CASSFLVTGELFF.

This clonotype was seen a few times. V is TRBV24-1 and J is TRBJ2-5, with TRBD2 matching 9 bases. V shed 2 bases, J shed 5 bases, and the junction held 8 bases outside the gene matches. The V gene's germline CDR1 is KGHDR and CDR2 SFDVKD. The CDR3 is made up of 16 amino acids. The CDR3 sequence: CATSDWSSGSDETQYF. CDR3 sequence (DNA): TGTGCCACCAGTGATTGGAGTAGCGGGAGCGACGAGACCCAGTACTTC.

This chain connects TRBV4-2 to TRBJ1-2; D is ambiguous. Germline assignment: CDR1 LGHNA and CDR2 YNFKEQ. Trimming removed 5 bases at V and 4 bases at J, with 14 bases between. The CDR3 runs 14 residues. This chain's CDR3 is CASSSAIRLYGYTF. CDR3 DNA sequence: TGTGCCAGCAGCTCTGCTATTCGGCTCTATGGCTACACCTTC.

This clonotype came up a few times. The chain joins TRBV20-1 to TRBJ1-6; 7 bases align to TRBD1. The V gene's germline CDR1 is DFQATT and CDR2 SNEGSKA (reference sequence). The CDR3 runs 17 residues. The ends lost 3 bases at V and 7 bases at J; junction bases unmatched: 15. The CDR3 protein is CSARDSLQGVANSPLHF. The CDR3 region has the DNA TGCAGTGCTAGGGATAGTCTCCAGGGGGTCGCCAATTCACCCCTCCACTTT.

V is TRBV7-9 and J is TRBJ2-3, with D possibly TRBD1 on 5 matching bases. Germline-derived CDR1 and CDR2 are SEHNR and FQNEAQ (reference sequence). This CDR3 region has 14 residues. V was trimmed by 3 bases and J by 3 bases, leaving 10 bases between them. CDR3 DNA sequence: TGTGCCAGCAGCTTTCCAGGGTGGACAGATACGCAGTATTTT. Its protein is CASSFPGWTDTQYF. The variable domain in full, completed from reference TRBV7-9 and TRBJ2-3, reads DTGVSQNPRHKITKRGQNVTFRCDPISEHNRLYWYRQTLGQGPEFLTYFQNEAQLEKSRLLSDRFSAERPKGSFSTLEIQRTEQGDSAMYLCASSFPGWTDTQYFGPGTRLTVL.

This chain uses TRBV27 with TRBJ2-6, with 12 positions matching TRBD1. Germline V gene sequence: CDR1 MNHEY, CDR2 SMNVEV (reference sequence). This CDR3 comprises 15 residues. The J segment lost 3 bases and the V segment lost 8 bases, leaving 2 bases of the junction unmatched. The CDR3 protein is CASGTGGGGANVLTF. The CDR3 nucleotides are TGTGCCAGCGGGACAGGGGGCGGTGGGGCCAACGTCCTGACTTTC.

A few counts support this clonotype. The chain employs TRBV12-3 or TRBV12-4 and TRBJ1-2; D is unclear. V lost 2 bases to trimming and J lost 8 bases, with 12 bases between them. The CDR3 extends over 13 amino acids. CDR3 bases: TGTGCCAGCAGTTTATTCGGAGCGGGGGGCTACACCTTC. This encodes CASSLFGAGGYTF.

This clonotype was recorded only once. The rearrangement links TRBV6-2 or TRBV6-3 to TRBJ2-6; the D gene could be TRBD1 or TRBD2 (5 bases each). Germline values: CDR1 MNHEY, CDR2 SVGEGT. CDR3 length: 13 residues. Trimming cost V 11 bases and J 4 bases, with 12 bases left between them. The CDR3 reads CAARGYGANVLTF. CDR3 bases: TGTGCCGCTCGGGGCTACGGGGCCAACGTCCTGACTTTC.

The chain joins TRBV7-9 to TRBJ2-5, with 7 bases fitting TRBD1. CDR3 length: 15 amino acids. The trim removed 5 bases at V and 1 base at J, leaving 7 bases unmatched. CDR1 and CDR2 (germline): SEHNR, FQNEAQ (reference sequence). CDR3 in amino acids: CASSPRQGTQETQYF. CDR3 DNA sequence: TGTGCCAGCAGCCCCCGACAGGGAACCCAAGAGACCCAGTACTTC.

The J gene is TRBJ2-3, the V gene TRBV20-1; 8 bases align to TRBD2. The CDR3 has 15 residues. The J segment lost 0 bases and the V segment lost 1 base, leaving 3 bases of the junction unmatched. CDR1 DFQATT and CDR2 SNEGSKA come from the germline V gene (reference sequence). The CDR3 DNA reads TGCAGTGCTAGAGTCGGACTAGCCAGCACAGATACGCAGTATTTT. This encodes CSARVGLASTDTQYF.

Many counts were recorded for this clonotype. The chain recombines TRBV18 with TRBJ1-1; 7 nucleotides line up with TRBD1. Trimming removed 1 base from V and 0 bases from J; junction bases left unmatched: 5. This CDR3 is built from 16 residues. Germline V gene data show CDR1 as KGHSH and CDR2 as LQKENI. This CDR3 is CASSPRTGPLNTEAFF. The DNA for the CDR3 is TGTGCCAGCTCACCACGGACAGGCCCTTTGAACACTGAAGCTTTCTTT.

This clonotype was detected a few times. A much more abundant neighbour one base away suggests this may be a read error. This rearrangement joins TRBV12-3 or TRBV12-4 to TRBJ1-3; no firm D call. The ends were cut back, 3 bases at V and 4 bases at J, with 4 bases in the middle. The CDR3 covers 12 residues. The chain's CDR3 is CASSFDGNTIYF. The CDR3 DNA reads as TGTGCCAGCAGTTTTGACGGAAACACCATATATTTT.

There are many counts of this clonotype. V is TRBV5-1 and J is TRBJ2-7; no firm D call. Trimming pared 4 bases from V and 5 bases from J, leaving 10 bases between. CDR3 length equals 12 residues. Looked up from germline, CDR1 is SGHRS and CDR2 is YFSETQ. CDR3 sequence: CASSRLGNEQYF. CDR3 DNA: TGCGCCAGCAGCCGACTTGGGAACGAGCAGTACTTC.